This T cell receptor beta chain was recovered during a study of cytomegalovirus exposure and HLA in healthy donors. CDR1 and CDR2 from the germline V gene are MNHNY and SVGAGI (reference sequence). The V end was cut by 4 bases, the J end by 1 base, with 8 bases between. The CDR3 covers 14 residues. Primers for the PCR totalled 60 Vbeta and 13 Jbeta. Assay used: immunoSEQ multiplex PCR; TCRdb lists only in-frame clones, some missing. The sample comprises some 160,000 clones, about 78% of which are singletons, and around 1.4% rests with the top ten. The V gene is TRBV6-6, the J gene TRBJ1-5; D may be TRBD1 (5 bases). The receptor was isolated from a male donor in good health and CMV-seronegative. What was sequenced was PBMCs. The CDR3: CASSLNRSNQPQHF. The DNA for the CDR3 is TGTGCCAGCAGTTTAAACAGGAGCAATCAGCCCCAGCATTTT.